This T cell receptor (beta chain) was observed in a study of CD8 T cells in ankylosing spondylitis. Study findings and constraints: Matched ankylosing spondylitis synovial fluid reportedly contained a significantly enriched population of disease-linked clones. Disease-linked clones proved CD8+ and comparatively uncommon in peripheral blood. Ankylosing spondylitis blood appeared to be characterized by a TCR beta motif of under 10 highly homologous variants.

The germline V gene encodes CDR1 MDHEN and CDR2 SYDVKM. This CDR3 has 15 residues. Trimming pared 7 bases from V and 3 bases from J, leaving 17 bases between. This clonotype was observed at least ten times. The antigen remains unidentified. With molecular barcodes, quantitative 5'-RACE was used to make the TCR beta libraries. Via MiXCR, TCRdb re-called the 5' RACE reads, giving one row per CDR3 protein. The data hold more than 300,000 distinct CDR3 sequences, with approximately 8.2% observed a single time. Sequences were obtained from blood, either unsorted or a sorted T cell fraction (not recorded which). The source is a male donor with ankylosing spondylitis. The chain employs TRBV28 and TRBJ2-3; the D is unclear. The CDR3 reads CASTPGLSRTDTQYF. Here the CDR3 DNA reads TGTGCCAGCACCCCCGGGCTAAGTCGGACAGATACGCAGTATTTT.